The present T cell receptor beta chain was sequenced within a study of CD8 T cells in Susac syndrome. Overall study findings and caveats: The TCR sequencing and HLA analysis in the study involved a relatively small number of individuals, as the study acknowledged.

cDNA came from around 0.5 to 1 ug RNA primed by random hexamers. TCRdb fed the immunoSEQ multiplex PCR reads into MiXCR, producing one record per CDR3 protein. The sample carries 140,000 to 150,000 distinct CDR3 sequences, roughly 95% recorded once. As to this clonotype: Its target is unknown.

With 2 bases removed from V and 3 bases from J, the gap between germline ends came to 7 bases. Germline CDR1 and CDR2: DFQATT and SNEGSKA (reference sequence). The CDR3 totals 12 residues. The chain carries TRBV20-1 and TRBJ1-1, with unresolved D. The receptor was isolated from a human donor in good health. Sequenced input: CD4+ T cells from PBMCs. The CDR3 DNA is TGCAGTGCTAGACCCTTCTACACTGAAGCTTTCTTT. It is translated as CSARPFYTEAFF.